The present T cell receptor beta chain was sequenced within a study of shared clonotypes between healthy human individuals (TCRdb year 2020). Background on the whole study: Two women and three men aged 18 to 49 years were included in the cohort. Between about 0.94 and 8.9 billion PBMCs per donor were obtained by leukapheresis. To estimate repertoire size and how much clonotype sharing occurs between individuals, the study deeply sequenced the blood TCR repertoires of five healthy adults. To increase sequencing depth and limit assay-specific biases, TCR repertoire library preparation and sequencing were carried out by different laboratories using diverse techniques. Per donor, three plates each were used for CD4 naive and CD4 memory, two for CD8 naive, and one for CD8 memory. What the authors observed across the whole study: Clonotypes shared by all four sorted-subset donors showed higher generation probabilities than non-shared clonotypes. Across a few donors, 5% to 6% of naive CD4, 3.5% of naive CD8, 2.3% of memory CD4, and around 0.4% of memory CD8 clonotypes were shared. Pairwise subsampling indicated that sequencing depth was expected to affect the degree of clonotype sharing among donors. Estimated clonotype richness was generally larger for naive than for memory subsets. Sampling was restricted to blood, and TCR repertoires in tissue are likely to differ from TCR repertoires in blood. Rarefaction of sorted-subset datasets indicated incomplete sequencing despite the large sequencing depth. The small number of donors limited the genetic and exposure-history diversity represented.

The germline V gene sets CDR1 to MDHEN and CDR2 to SYDVKM. There are 14 amino acids in the CDR3, from cysteine to phenylalanine inclusive. CDR3 DNA is the only sequence kept; it has 42 bases, read in frame from the first base. Trimming costs V 0 bases and J 7 bases, and their ends lie 12 bases apart. For the CD8 naive samples, CD45RO-negative cells were positively selected for CCR7, yielding a CD45RA+CCR7+ population from which TemRA cells were excluded. Healthy HIV-negative adults with no recently reported acute infections or vaccinations were included as donors. Every donor was a Caucasian adult living in Nashville, Tennessee, USA. Blood was obtained by leukapheresis, after which PBMCs were separated by Ficoll-Histopaque density gradient centrifugation and cryopreserved in liquid nitrogen vapor phase. Analytical flow cytometry was used to check the purity and quantity of each magnetically sorted T cell population. Genomic DNA was isolated from every sorted fraction and measured by UV absorbance on a Nanodrop 2000c.

TCR CDR3 regions were amplified from genomic DNA by multiplex PCR using the deep immunoSEQ assay. Extracted genomic DNA from each cell subset was spread evenly across all wells of several immunoSEQ 96-well plates, with each plate serving as a replicate. For sorted subsets, approximately 210 ng of genomic DNA, equivalent to around 31,000 T cell genomes, went into each replicate PCR. The purified libraries were quantified using a Qubit 3.0 fluorometer, sized with a Bioanalyzer 2100, and then quantified again using the KAPA Library Quantification kit. A separate single-read 150-cycle Illumina NextSeq 550 flow cell was used to sequence each immunoSEQ 96-well plate. The original methods were these. Because the immunoSEQ output included only junctional sequences and no quality scores, the filtering could not be the same as the filtering used for full-length reads. To assign V/J genes and CDR3, sequences were annotated against IMGT germline references using PyIR, a Python wrapper for IgBLAST v1.9. Reads with weak V/J assignments (E-value above 1e-6), missing CDR3, stop codons, out-of-frame junctions, or ambiguous translated residues were removed. V3J clonotypes were defined as sequences sharing an identical inferred V gene, J gene, and CDR3 amino acid sequence. To compute the percentage overlap between repertoires, the number of shared unique clonotypes was divided by the size of the smaller repertoire. RTK rarefaction, the Chao1 estimator, and Recon v2.1 estimates of unobserved clonotypes were used to assess repertoire richness. Generation probabilities were computed with OLGA for all TCRbeta clonotypes obtained by the gDNA method from several donors. In its TCRdb copy, this immuneACCESS table keeps in-frame sequences only and misses some clones. Where compared with another copy, unresolved V genes explain less than half of these, and the others have no known cause. V and J calls plus clone size are reproduced from that table; the DNA served to infer D and trimming. A total of around 610,000 clones appear in this sample, approximately 96% of them only once. Roughly 0.12% of the sample is taken by the ten largest.

Note on this clone: No cognate antigen has been identified for it. No qualities accompany the bases; no much larger clone lies one base away.

The receptor's source is a woman aged 25 to 39 in good health. The sequenced sample consisted of naive CD8+ T cells sorted from blood. What this sample's cell subset or site label stands for: CD45RA+CCR7+. The chain was built from TRBV28 and TRBJ1-1, with TRBD1 tentatively as D gene (6 bases match). CDR3 reads: CASSLWGGADEAFF. The sequenced DNA: TGTGCCAGCAGTTTATGGGGGGGGGCAGATGAAGCTTTCTTT.